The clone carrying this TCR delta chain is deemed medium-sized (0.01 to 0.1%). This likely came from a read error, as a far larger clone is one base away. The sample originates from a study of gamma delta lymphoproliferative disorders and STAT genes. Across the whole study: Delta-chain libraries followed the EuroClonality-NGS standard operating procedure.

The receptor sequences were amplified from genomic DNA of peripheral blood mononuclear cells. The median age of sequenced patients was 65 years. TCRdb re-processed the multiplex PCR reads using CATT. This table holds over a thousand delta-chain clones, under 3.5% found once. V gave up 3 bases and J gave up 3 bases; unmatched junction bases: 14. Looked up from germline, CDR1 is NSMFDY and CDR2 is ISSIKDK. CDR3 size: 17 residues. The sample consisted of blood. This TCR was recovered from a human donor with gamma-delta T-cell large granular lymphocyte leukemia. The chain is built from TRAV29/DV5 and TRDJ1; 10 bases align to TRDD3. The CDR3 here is CAATSSYWGIYADKLIF. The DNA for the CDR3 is TGTGCAGCAACTTCCTCGTACTGGGGGATCTACGCCGATAAACTCATCTTT.